The clone carrying this T cell receptor beta chain was picked up many times. What it binds is not known. The CDR3 covers 15 residues. V gave up 5 bases and J gave up 3 bases, with 17 bases separating them. The germline gives CDR1 SNHLY, CDR2 FYNNEI. The data were obtained in a study of T cells in Graves' hyperthyroidism and ophthalmopathy. Using RNA transcripts as the source, TCR beta CDR3 regions were amplified. The TCR CDR3 was amplified in a first-round RT-PCR using the HTBI primer set. One entry per CDR3 protein results from TCRdb running MiXCR on the multiplex PCR reads. The sample records over 550,000 distinct CDR3 sequences, 16% being singletons. Based on clinical symptoms, serum thyroxine and TRAb, thyroid ultrasound and orbital computed tomography, diagnoses were reached. About 10 ml of fresh peripheral blood supplied the PBMCs. Study findings and constraints: Ophthalmopathy, which appeared later, was predicted by the model a median about 5.9 months before onset. Blood also carried most thyroid clonotypes expanded above 0.001.

The material sequenced was blood. The TCR originated in a woman aged 18-29 years with Graves' hyperthyroidism. The gene calls are TRBV2 and TRBJ2-7, with D perhaps matching TRBD1 or TRBD2 (5 bases each). The chain's CDR3 is CASSHKKLGVYEQYF. The DNA of the CDR3 is TGTGCCAGCAGTCATAAGAAACTGGGGGTCTACGAGCAGTACTTC. Full variable domain (rest looked up from reference TRBV2 and TRBJ2-7): EPEVTQTPSHQVTQMGQEVILRCVPISNHLYFYWYRQILGQKVEFLVSFYNNEISEKSEIFDDQFSVERPDGSNFTLKIRSTKLEDSAMYFCASSHKKLGVYEQYFGPGTRLTVT.